The 10 T cell receptor beta chains in this list originate from one sample, sequenced in a study of CD8 T cells in ankylosing spondylitis. In TCRdb, the 5' RACE reads were re-called with MiXCR into one record per CDR3 protein. The sample consists of 30,000 to 45,000 distinct CDR3 sequences, approximately 10% of them appearing once. The sample comprised synovial fluid, either unsorted or a sorted T cell fraction (not recorded which). All receptors derive from a male donor with ankylosing spondylitis.

This clonotype was counted many times. The chain carries TRBV6-2 or TRBV6-3 and TRBJ2-1; 11 bases are a match to TRBD2. CDR3 length equals 15 residues. V dropped 5 bases and J dropped 6; count of bases not matched to a gene: 6. Germline CDR1 and CDR2: MNHEY and SVGEGT. The CDR3 coding sequence is TGTGCCAGCAGTACAAGACTAGCGGGACTCAATGAGCAGTTCTTC. Residues: CASSTRLAGLNEQFF.

This clonotype appeared a few times. The V and J genes are TRBV9 and TRBJ2-7, with 8 bases that match TRBD2. V lost 4 bases and J lost 4; bases outside the gene matches: 13. Per the germline V gene, CDR1 is SGDLS and CDR2 is YYNGEE. The CDR3 has 16 residues. The CDR3, as DNA: TGTGCCAGCAGCCCAGGGGCTAGCGGGTGGCTTTACGAGCAGTACTTC. It encodes CASSPGASGWLYEQYF.

This clonotype was observed a few times. The chain has TRBV10-3 and TRBJ1-5; TRBD1 matches 7 bases. Germline V gene data show CDR1 as ENHRY and CDR2 as SYGVKD. The CDR3 is made up of 13 amino acids. The junction had 3 bases not matched to a gene; V was cut back by 7 bases and J by 3 bases. The DNA of the CDR3 is TGTGCCATCAACAGGGGCCACAATCAGCCCCAGCATTTT. Encoded protein: CAINRGHNQPQHF.

The chain combines TRBV7-2 with TRBJ2-1; 9 nucleotides match TRBD2. CDR1 and CDR2 (germline): SGHTA, FQGNSA. Trimming cost V 7 bases and J 4 bases; bases outside gene matches: 5. The CDR3 is made up of 14 amino acids. CDR3 in amino acids: CASTQTSGYNEQFF. Here the CDR3 DNA reads TGTGCCAGCACGCAGACTAGCGGTTACAATGAGCAGTTCTTC.

This rearrangement joins TRBV20-1 to TRBJ2-5, with no clear D. Trimming shortened V by 6 bases and J by 0 bases, and 17 bases separated the two germline ends. The CDR3 extends over 15 amino acids. The V gene's germline CDR1 is DFQATT and CDR2 SNEGSKA (reference sequence). This chain's CDR3 is CSATTATEYQETQYF. For the CDR3, the DNA is TGCAGTGCAACGACCGCCACAGAATACCAAGAGACCCAGTACTTC.

The table lists this clonotype with a few counts. The chain has TRBV9 and TRBJ2-3; tentative D call: TRBD2 (6 bases). Trimming stripped 7 bases from V and 7 bases from J, with 19 bases between. Per the germline V gene, CDR1 is SGDLS and CDR2 is YYNGEE. The CDR3 is made up of 14 amino acids. For the CDR3, the DNA is TGTGCCAGCGGGATCGGCGGGGACGCGAATACGCAGTATTTT. It specifies CASGIGGDANTQYF.

The J gene is TRBJ2-5, the V gene TRBV20-1; D is tentatively TRBD1 or TRBD2 (5 bases each). The CDR3 contains 14 residues. Germline V CDR1 and CDR2: DFQATT, SNEGSKA (reference sequence). Trimming stripped 6 bases from V and 4 bases from J, with 18 bases between. As DNA, the CDR3 is TGCAGTGCCCCAGACCCCATCGGGACAGAGACCCAGTACTTC. It is translated as CSAPDPIGTETQYF.

This clonotype occurred many times. V is TRBV6-5 and J is TRBJ1-2; 7 nucleotides align to TRBD1. CDR1 and CDR2 from the germline V gene are MNHEY and SVGAGI. V lost 5 bases and J lost 7; bases outside the gene matches: 10. The CDR3 contains 14 residues. CDR3 region: CASSPQGGSAGYTF. The CDR3 DNA is TGTGCCAGCAGTCCACAAGGGGGCTCGGCTGGCTACACCTTC.

This clonotype was seen more than once but under ten times. This rearrangement joins TRBV7-3 to TRBJ2-7; 8 bases agree with TRBD2. The CDR3 runs 15 residues. The germline V gene has CDR1 SGHTA and CDR2 FQGTGA. Trimming removed 5 bases from V and 4 bases from J; junction bases left unmatched: 10. CDR3 amino acids: CASSVGAGVGYEQYF. CDR3 sequence (DNA): TGTGCCAGCAGCGTAGGAGCGGGAGTGGGTTACGAGCAGTACTTC.

This chain joins TRBV5-1 and TRBJ2-1, with 7 bases matching TRBD1. The CDR3 has 12 amino acids. V trimming: 5 bases; J trimming: 7 bases; junction bases outside the gene matches: 3. Germline V gives CDR1 SGHRS, CDR2 YFSETQ. Here the CDR3 DNA reads TGCGCCAGCAGAGGGGGCGAGAATGAGCAGTTCTTC. Translation: CASRGGENEQFF. The full variable domain, its missing parts supplied by reference TRBV5-1 and TRBJ2-1, is KAGVTQTPRYLIKTRGQQVTLSCSPISGHRSVSWYQQTPGQGLQFLFEYFSETQRNKGNFPGRFSGRQFSNSRSEMNVSTLELGDSALYLCASRGGENEQFFGPGTRLTVL.